This entry lists 9 T cell receptor beta chains sequenced from one sample in a study of T cell responses to AZD1222 COVID-19 vaccine. Assay used: immunoSEQ multiplex PCR; TCRdb lists only in-frame clones, some missing. The table has 40,000 to 55,000 clones, roughly 89% seen once. The source material was peripheral blood, sampled 28 days after the second AZD1222 dose. These receptors were taken from an adult who received the AZD1222 COVID-19 vaccine.

This clone is a singleton in its sample. This sequence joins TRBV5-5 and TRBJ2-1; unclear D gene. V was shortened by 0 bases and J by 4 bases, with 5 bases between the two germline ends. The CDR3 runs 13 residues. CDR1 SGHKS and CDR2 YYEKEE come from the germline V gene (reference sequence). As DNA, the CDR3 is TGTGCCAGCAGCTTGGAGGTGTACAATGAGCAGTTCTTC. Its protein product is CASSLEVYNEQFF.

The chain joins TRBV19 to TRBJ2-3; D might be TRBD2 (6 bases). Germline CDR1 and CDR2: LNHDA and SQIVND (reference sequence). The length of the CDR3 is 16 residues. Trimming pared 3 bases from V and 1 base from J, leaving 14 bases between. CDR3 coding DNA: TGTGCCAGTAGTATTGGGGTCCAGCGGGGCACAGATACGCAGTATTTT. This translates into CASSIGVQRGTDTQYF.

This clone was observed a few times. This chain links TRBV5-6 with TRBJ2-7; D gene ambiguous. Germline-derived CDR1 and CDR2 are SGHDT and YYEEEE. This CDR3 is built from 13 residues. Trimming shortened V by 4 bases and J by 4 bases, and 12 bases separated the two germline ends. The CDR3 sequence is CASSPTAGYEQYF. The CDR3 DNA follows: TGTGCCAGCAGCCCCACCGCCGGGTACGAGCAGTACTTC.

This clone was observed once. The chain joins TRBV7-8 to TRBJ1-6; weak D call: TRBD1 (5 bases). CDR1 and CDR2 (germline): SGHVS, FQNEAQ. V lost 5 bases, J lost 1 base, and 15 bases lay in between. The CDR3 is made up of 17 amino acids. For the CDR3, the DNA is TGTGCCAGCAGCCCACGGCGGGGGGGTTCCTATAATTCACCCCTCCACTTT. This gives the protein CASSPRRGGSYNSPLHF.

The chain links TRBV24-1 to TRBJ2-1; D gene uncertain. The V gene lost 8 bases and the J gene lost 4 bases, with 11 bases spanning the gap. The CDR3 consists of 13 residues. Germline V gives CDR1 KGHDR, CDR2 SFDVKD. CDR3 amino acids: CATIRTVYNEQFF. In DNA, the CDR3 is TGTGCCACCATACGGACGGTGTACAATGAGCAGTTCTTC.

The V call is TRBV7-2, the J call TRBJ1-2, with a weak D call TRBD1 (5 bases). The V gene's germline CDR1 is SGHTA and CDR2 FQGNSA. V dropped 5 bases and J dropped 0 bases, with 13 bases sitting between them. CDR3 size: 15 residues. The chain's CDR3 is CASSPRTQTNYGYTF. In DNA form, the CDR3 reads TGTGCCAGCAGCCCACGGACACAGACTAACTATGGCTACACCTTC.

The rearrangement links TRBV19 to TRBJ2-7, with TRBD1 identical over 7 bases. CDR3 size: 14 residues. The germline CDR1 and CDR2 sequences are LNHDA and SQIVND (reference sequence). V trimming: 5 bases; J trimming: 6 bases; junction bases outside the gene matches: 10. In nucleotides, the CDR3 is TGTGCCAGTAGTCCCCCGGGACAGCGAAGCGAGCAGTACTTC. Its translation: CASSPPGQRSEQYF.

This chain connects TRBV4-1 to TRBJ2-7; tentatively, D is TRBD2 (6 bases). With 1 base removed from V and 0 bases from J, the gap between germline ends came to 10 bases. The length of the CDR3 is 15 residues. Germline V gives CDR1 MGHRA, CDR2 YSYEKL. As DNA, the CDR3 is TGCGCCAGCAGCCAAGGGGCGGGACTCTCCTACGAGCAGTACTTC. Protein sequence: CASSQGAGLSYEQYF.

The chain carries TRBV3-1 (or the pseudogene TRBV3-2) and TRBJ1-5, with D possibly TRBD1 on 5 matching bases. Germline assignment: CDR1 LGHDT and CDR2 YNNKEL (reference sequence). This CDR3 is 15 amino acids long. V lost 0 bases to trimming and J lost 3 bases, with 9 bases between them. CDR3 residues: CASSQDAGHNQPQHF. The CDR3 DNA sequence: TGTGCCAGCAGCCAAGATGCAGGGCACAATCAGCCCCAGCATTTT.